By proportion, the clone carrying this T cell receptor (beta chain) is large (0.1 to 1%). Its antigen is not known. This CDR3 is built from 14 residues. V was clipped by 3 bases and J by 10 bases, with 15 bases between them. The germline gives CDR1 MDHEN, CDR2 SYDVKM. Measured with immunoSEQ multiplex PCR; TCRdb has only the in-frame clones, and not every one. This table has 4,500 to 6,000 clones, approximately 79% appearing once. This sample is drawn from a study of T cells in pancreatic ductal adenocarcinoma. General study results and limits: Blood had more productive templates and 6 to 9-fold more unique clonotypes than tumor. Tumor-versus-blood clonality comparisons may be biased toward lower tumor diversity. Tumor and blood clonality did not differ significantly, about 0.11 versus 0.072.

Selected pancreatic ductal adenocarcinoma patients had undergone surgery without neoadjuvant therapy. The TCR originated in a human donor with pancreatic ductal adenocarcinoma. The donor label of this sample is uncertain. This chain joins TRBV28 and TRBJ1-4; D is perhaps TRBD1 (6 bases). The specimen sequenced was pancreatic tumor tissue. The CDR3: CASSLMGGRGKLFF. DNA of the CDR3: TGTGCCAGCAGTTTGATGGGGGGCCGTGGAAAACTGTTTTTT.